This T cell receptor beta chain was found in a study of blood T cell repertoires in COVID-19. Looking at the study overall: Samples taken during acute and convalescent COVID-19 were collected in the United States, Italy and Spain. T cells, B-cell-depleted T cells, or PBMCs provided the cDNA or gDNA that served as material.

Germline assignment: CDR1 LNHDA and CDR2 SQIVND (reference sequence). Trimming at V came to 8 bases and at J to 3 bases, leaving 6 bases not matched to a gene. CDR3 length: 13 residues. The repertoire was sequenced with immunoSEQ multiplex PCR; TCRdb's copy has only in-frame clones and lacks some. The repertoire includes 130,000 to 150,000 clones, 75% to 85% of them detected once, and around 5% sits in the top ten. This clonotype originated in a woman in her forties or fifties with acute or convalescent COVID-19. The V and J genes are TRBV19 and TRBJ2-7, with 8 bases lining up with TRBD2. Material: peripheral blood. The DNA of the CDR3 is TGTGCCAGTTCTCCGGGACTAGACTACGAGCAGTACTTC. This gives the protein CASSPGLDYEQYF.